The rows below give T cell receptor beta chains drawn from one sample of a study of blood T cells in healthy people across ages. TCRdb passed the 5' RACE reads through MiXCR, listing each CDR3 protein once. The repertoire consists of under 1,000,000 distinct CDR3 sequences, with around 50% occurring once and the leading ten covering around a sixth. Sequenced input: blood. Every receptor here comes from a man older than 75 in good health. The conserved cysteine and the conserved F or W are not part of the CDR3 here. A D gene is named only where the DNA matches it firmly.

cdr3_aa	d_call	j_call	v_call
ASSVLMSRGLNTQY	TRBD1	TRBJ2-3	TRBV9
ASSLGWDGEQY	.	TRBJ2-7	TRBV7-8
ASSLSGPQTNEKLF	.	TRBJ1-4	TRBV7-2
ASSLGRDVMDTQY	.	TRBJ2-3	TRBV25-1
SARGLPNTGELF	.	TRBJ2-2	TRBV20-1
ASSQDSGVDDEQY	.	TRBJ2-7	TRBV4-2
ASSFGTGGGEQF	TRBD1	TRBJ2-1	TRBV5-1
ASSSKTGYNEKLF	.	TRBJ1-4	TRBV5-6
SARDGAGGPSYNEQF	TRBD2	TRBJ2-1	TRBV20-1
ASSFRLAGVPGANVLT	TRBD2	TRBJ2-6	TRBV11-2
ASSRLAGGEYEQY	TRBD2	TRBJ2-7	TRBV12-3/TRBV12-4
SVEQLADTQY	.	TRBJ2-3	TRBV29-1
SAPDTGDGIGYT	TRBD1	TRBJ1-2	TRBV20-1
ASSPGLAGVGYNEQF	TRBD2	TRBJ2-1	TRBV5-1
SATQNPNTGELF	.	TRBJ2-2	TRBV20-1
ASSLTSLGNEQF	.	TRBJ2-1	TRBV7-9
ASSLNYYEQY	.	TRBJ2-7	TRBV28
AWNISPDTQY	.	TRBJ2-3	TRBV30
SAFPGGQETQY	TRBD2	TRBJ2-5	TRBV29-1
ASSLLAGVNNEQF	TRBD2	TRBJ2-1	TRBV5-1
ASSRQEQETQY	.	TRBJ2-5	TRBV5-1
ASSLDRQGNQPQH	TRBD1	TRBJ1-5	TRBV7-2
ASSKRGFEGEKLF	.	TRBJ1-4	TRBV2
ASSDPGTVGSPLH	TRBD1	TRBJ1-6	TRBV7-2
ASSLDPGSETQY	.	TRBJ2-3	TRBV11-3
SAADRGTGEQY	TRBD1	TRBJ2-5	TRBV29-1
ASSPDPKSEQY	.	.	TRBV12-3/TRBV12-4
ASSRVAGVGDTQY	TRBD2	TRBJ2-3	TRBV12-3/TRBV12-4
ASSFNPQGPYEQY	.	TRBJ2-7	TRBV27
ASSPREGLAEKLF	.	TRBJ1-4	TRBV7-2
ASSLRGEGCGYT	.	TRBJ1-2	TRBV7-2
SARGMTPGLATNEKLF	.	TRBJ1-4	TRBV20-1
ASSQGAGARETQY	TRBD2	TRBJ2-5	TRBV3-1
SVLGGETQF	.	TRBJ2-1	TRBV29-1
ASSQSLQGASYEQY	.	TRBJ2-7	TRBV4-3
ASSPVTGTGDYGYT	TRBD1	TRBJ1-2	TRBV6-5
ASSQEAGAISYEQY	.	TRBJ2-7	TRBV4-1
SADRGYEQY	TRBD1	TRBJ2-7	TRBV20-1
ASSQGRMWTQY	.	.	TRBV3-1
ASSKSSGGALLGYT	TRBD1	TRBJ1-2	TRBV28
SSGSGGWDEQF	TRBD2	TRBJ2-1	TRBV20-1
ASSLVGTQGYEQY	.	TRBJ2-7	TRBV7-2
ASSYDRAINQPQH	TRBD1	TRBJ1-5	TRBV6-1
ASSRGTDEEKLF	TRBD1	TRBJ1-4	TRBV5-1
ASSPSSGYNEQF	TRBD2	TRBJ2-1	TRBV18
ASSNWSGYT	.	TRBJ1-2	TRBV12-3/TRBV12-4